This T cell receptor (beta chain) stems from a study of blood T cells in healthy people across ages. This clonotype was seen a few times. Trimming took 7 bases from V and 4 from J, leaving 19 bases between them. Germline CDR1 and CDR2: SQVTM and ANQGSEA. The CDR3 has 14 residues. With each sample, at least 6 micrograms of total RNA were extracted. A second PCR, run for about 7 to 12 cycles, used a sample-barcoded 5' primer plus a J-beta primer mix. MiXCR, run by TCRdb on the 5' RACE reads, gives a single entry per CDR3 protein. The sample records 1.4 million to 1.5 million distinct CDR3 sequences, around two fifths being singletons.

The receptor comes from a woman under 30 in good health. The chain combines TRBV29-1 with TRBJ2-5, with D perhaps TRBD2 (6 bases). The sample comprised blood. CDR3: CSASAGLLGETQYF. Written as DNA, the CDR3 is TGCAGCGCCTCCGCGGGACTCCTGGGAGAGACCCAGTACTTC.